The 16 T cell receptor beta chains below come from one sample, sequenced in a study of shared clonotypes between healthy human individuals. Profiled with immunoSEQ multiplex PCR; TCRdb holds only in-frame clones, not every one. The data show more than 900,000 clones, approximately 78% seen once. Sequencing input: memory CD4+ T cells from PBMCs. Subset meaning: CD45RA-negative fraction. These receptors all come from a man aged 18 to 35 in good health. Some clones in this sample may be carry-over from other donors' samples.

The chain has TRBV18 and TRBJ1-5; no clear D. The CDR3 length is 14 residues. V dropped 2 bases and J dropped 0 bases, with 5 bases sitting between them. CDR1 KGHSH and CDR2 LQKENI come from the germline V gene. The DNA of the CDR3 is TGTGCCAGCTCACCATGGGTTAGCAATCAGCCCCAGCATTTT. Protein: CASSPWVSNQPQHF.

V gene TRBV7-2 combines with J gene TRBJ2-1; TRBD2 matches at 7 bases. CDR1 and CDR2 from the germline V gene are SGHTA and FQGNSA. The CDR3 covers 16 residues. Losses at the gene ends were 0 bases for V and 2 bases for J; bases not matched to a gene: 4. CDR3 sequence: CASSLAGTTPYNEQFF. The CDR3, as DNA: TGTGCCAGCAGCTTAGCCGGGACTACGCCCTACAATGAGCAGTTCTTC.

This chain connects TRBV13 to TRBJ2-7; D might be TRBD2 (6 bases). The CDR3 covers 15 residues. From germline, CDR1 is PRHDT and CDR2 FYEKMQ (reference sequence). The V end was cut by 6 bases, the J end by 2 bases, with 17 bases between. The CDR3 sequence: CASRPRESYTYEQYF. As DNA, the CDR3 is TGTGCCAGCAGACCCCGGGAGTCCTACACCTACGAGCAGTACTTC.

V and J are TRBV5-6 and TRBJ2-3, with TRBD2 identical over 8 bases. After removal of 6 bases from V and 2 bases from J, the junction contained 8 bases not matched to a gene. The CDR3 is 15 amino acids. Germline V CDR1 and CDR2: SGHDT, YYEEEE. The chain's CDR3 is CASTPQGLATDTQYF. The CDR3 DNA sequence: TGTGCCAGCACCCCGCAAGGACTAGCCACAGATACGCAGTATTTT.

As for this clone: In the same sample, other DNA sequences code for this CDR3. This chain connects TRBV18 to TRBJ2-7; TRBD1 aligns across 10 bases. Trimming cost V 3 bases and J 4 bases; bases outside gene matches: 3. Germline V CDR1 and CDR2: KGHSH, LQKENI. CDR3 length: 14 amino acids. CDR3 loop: CASSPAGQGYEQYF. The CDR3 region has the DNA TGTGCCAGCTCACCGGCGGGACAGGGGTACGAGCAGTACTTC.

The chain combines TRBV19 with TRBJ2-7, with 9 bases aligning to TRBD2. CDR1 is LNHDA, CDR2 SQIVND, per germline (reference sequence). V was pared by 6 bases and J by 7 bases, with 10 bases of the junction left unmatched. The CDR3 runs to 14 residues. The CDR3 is CASRKAAGGGEQYF. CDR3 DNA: TGTGCCAGTAGGAAAGCGGCGGGAGGGGGAGAGCAGTACTTC. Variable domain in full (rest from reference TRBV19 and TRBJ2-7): DGGITQSPKYLFRKEGQNVTLSCEQNLNHDAMYWYRQDPGQGLRLIYYSQIVNDFQKGDIAEGYSVSREKKESFPLTVTSAQKNPTAFYLCASRKAAGGGEQYFGPGTRLTVT.

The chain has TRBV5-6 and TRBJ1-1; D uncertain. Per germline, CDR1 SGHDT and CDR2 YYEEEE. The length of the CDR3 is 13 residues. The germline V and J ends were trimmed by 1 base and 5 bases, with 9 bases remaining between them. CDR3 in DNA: TGTGCCAGCAGCTTGCCCCTGGGAACTGAAGCTTTCTTT. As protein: CASSLPLGTEAFF.

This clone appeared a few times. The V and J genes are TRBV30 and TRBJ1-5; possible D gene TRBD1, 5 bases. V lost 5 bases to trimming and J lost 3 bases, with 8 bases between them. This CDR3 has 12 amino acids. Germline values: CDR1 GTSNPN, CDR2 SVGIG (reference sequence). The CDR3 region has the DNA TGTGCCTGGGGGGACGACAATCAGCCCCAGCATTTT. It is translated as CAWGDDNQPQHF.

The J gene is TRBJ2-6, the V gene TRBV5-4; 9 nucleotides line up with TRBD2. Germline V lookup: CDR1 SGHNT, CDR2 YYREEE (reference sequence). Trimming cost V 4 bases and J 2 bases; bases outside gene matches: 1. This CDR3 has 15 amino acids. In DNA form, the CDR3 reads TGTGCCAGCAGCATAGCGGGGGCTGGGGCCAACGTCCTGACTTTC. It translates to CASSIAGAGANVLTF.

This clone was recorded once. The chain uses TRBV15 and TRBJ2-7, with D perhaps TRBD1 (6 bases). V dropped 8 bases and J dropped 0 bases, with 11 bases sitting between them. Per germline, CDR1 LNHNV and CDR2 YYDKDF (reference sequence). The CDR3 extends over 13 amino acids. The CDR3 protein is CATSRDISYEQYF. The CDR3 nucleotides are TGTGCCACCTCACGGGACATCTCCTACGAGCAGTACTTC. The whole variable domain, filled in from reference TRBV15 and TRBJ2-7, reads DAMVIQNPRYQVTQFGKPVTLSCSQTLNHNVMYWYQQKSSQAPKLLFHYYDKDFNNEADTPDNFQSRRPNTSFCFLDIRSPGLGDTAMYLCATSRDISYEQYFGPGTRLTVT.

Written as DNA, the CDR3 is TGTGCCAGCAGCGCCCGGACTAGCGGGAGTGTATCCTACAATGAGCAGTTCTTC. Translation gives CASSARTSGSVSYNEQFF. V gene TRBV9 combines with J gene TRBJ2-1; 13 positions agree with TRBD2. The germline V gene encodes CDR1 SGDLS and CDR2 YYNGEE. The CDR3 sequence is 18 residues long. Trimming cost V 3 bases and J 1 base; bases outside gene matches: 7.

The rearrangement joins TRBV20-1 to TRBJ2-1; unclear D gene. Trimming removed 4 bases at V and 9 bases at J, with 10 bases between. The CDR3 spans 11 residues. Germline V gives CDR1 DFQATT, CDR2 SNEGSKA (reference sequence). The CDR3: CSATGLGEQFF. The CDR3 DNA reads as TGCAGTGCTACTGGGCTGGGTGAGCAGTTCTTC.

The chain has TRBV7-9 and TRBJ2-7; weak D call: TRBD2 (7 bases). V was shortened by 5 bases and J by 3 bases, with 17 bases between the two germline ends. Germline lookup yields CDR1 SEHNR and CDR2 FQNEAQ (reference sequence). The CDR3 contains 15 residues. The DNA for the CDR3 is TGTGCCAGCAGCAAAGGGGGGGGACTCAGCTACGAGCAGTACTTC. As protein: CASSKGGGLSYEQYF.

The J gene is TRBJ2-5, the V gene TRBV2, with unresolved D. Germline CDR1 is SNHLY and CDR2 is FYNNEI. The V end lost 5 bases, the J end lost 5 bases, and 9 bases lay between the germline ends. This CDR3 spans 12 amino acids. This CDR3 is CASSMDEETQYF. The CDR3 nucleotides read TGTGCCAGCAGTATGGACGAGGAGACCCAGTACTTC.

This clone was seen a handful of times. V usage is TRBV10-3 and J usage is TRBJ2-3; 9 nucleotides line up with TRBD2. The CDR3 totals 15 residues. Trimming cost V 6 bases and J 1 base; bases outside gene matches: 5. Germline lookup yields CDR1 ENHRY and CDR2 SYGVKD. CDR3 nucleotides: TGTGCCATCAGCCCACGACTAGCGGGCACAGATACGCAGTATTTT. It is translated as CAISPRLAGTDTQYF.

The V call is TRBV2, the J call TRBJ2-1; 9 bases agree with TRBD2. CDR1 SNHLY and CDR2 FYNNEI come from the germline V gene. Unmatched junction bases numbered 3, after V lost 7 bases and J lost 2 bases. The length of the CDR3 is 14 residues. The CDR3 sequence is CASTSSGTYNEQFF. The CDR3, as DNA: TGTGCCAGCACGTCTAGCGGGACCTACAATGAGCAGTTCTTC.